What follows is one T cell receptor (beta chain) and its context. This sample is part of a study of blood T cell repertoires in COVID-19. The table came from immunoSEQ multiplex PCR; TCRdb's copy has only in-frame clones and leaves some out. The table lists approximately 100,000 clones, 70% to 90% of them singletons. Input material: peripheral blood. This clonotype was sampled from a human donor in a cohort sampled during active COVID-19.

CDR3 coding DNA: TGCAGCGTCACGAAACCGGGAGGGGGCCACGAGCAGTACTTC. This translates into CSVTKPGGGHEQYF. The J gene is TRBJ2-7, the V gene TRBV29-1; D may be TRBD2 (8 bases). Looked up from germline, CDR1 is SQVTM and CDR2 is ANQGSEA. The CDR3 spans 14 residues. V lost 6 bases, J lost 5 bases, and 20 bases lay in between.